This TCR beta chain was identified during a study of Graves' ophthalmopathy and Graves' hyperthyroidism. The study amplified TCR beta CDR3 regions using RNA transcripts. RT-PCR was first run with HTBI primers, then multiplex PCR in a second round. Each CDR3 protein is one row after TCRdb ran MiXCR on the multiplex PCR reads. This sample carries around 670,000 distinct CDR3 sequences, roughly 41% of them seen once, and the ten largest clones take around 40%. This clonotype was seen a few times. The antigen remains undetermined. The CDR3 totals 15 residues. V was clipped by 6 bases and J by 3 bases; unmatched bases: 3. Germline V lookup: CDR1 SGHRS, CDR2 YFSETQ. Whole-study findings and limits: A model of 13 signatures distinguished ophthalmopathy from stable hyperthyroidism at 85% to 90% sensitivity and nearly 83% specificity.

A duration under 3 months, NOSPECS ≥4, CAS ≥3 and moderate-to-severe activity characterized the donors with ophthalmopathy. Clinical symptoms, serum thyroxine, TRAb, thyroid ultrasound and orbital computed tomography were relied on for diagnosis. PBMCs were obtained from roughly 9.9 ml of fresh peripheral blood. The gene calls are TRBV5-1 and TRBJ1-4; 12 nucleotides align to TRBD1. Sequenced sample: peripheral blood. The clonotype comes from an adult man with Graves' ophthalmopathy. CDR3 DNA sequence: TGCGCCAGCATGGGACAGGGGGCGGCTAATGAAAAACTGTTTTTT. Its translation: CASMGQGAANEKLFF.